One sample yielded the 28 T cell receptor beta chains listed below, sequenced in a study of blood T cell repertoires in COVID-19. Using immunoSEQ multiplex PCR, the repertoire was profiled, and TCRdb retains in-frame clones only, with some absent. The sample contains around 230,000 clones, 75% to 85% of which appear only once. Specimen: peripheral blood. The receptor set was obtained from a man in his forties who had recovered from COVID-19.

The J gene is TRBJ2-3, the V gene TRBV12-3 or TRBV12-4, with D maybe TRBD2 (7 bases). V lost 3 bases and J 5 bases, leaving 9 bases between the germline ends. The CDR3 covers 13 residues. Written as DNA, the CDR3 is TGTGCCAGCAGTTTGAGGGGGGGAGATACGCAGTATTTT. This gives the protein CASSLRGGDTQYF.

This rearrangement joins TRBV5-1 to TRBJ2-1; D possibly corresponds to TRBD2 (5 bases). CDR3 length equals 13 residues. V was shortened by 4 bases and J by 9 bases, with 14 bases between the two germline ends. The germline gives CDR1 SGHRS, CDR2 YFSETQ. CDR3 residues: CASSRGRDFEQFF. The CDR3 region has the DNA TGCGCCAGCAGCCGCGGACGGGATTTTGAGCAGTTCTTC.

The genes are TRBV7-8 and TRBJ1-2; 9 bases agree with TRBD1. In germline, CDR1 is SGHVS, CDR2 FQNEAQ. V dropped 1 base and J dropped 7; count of bases not matched to a gene: 4. The CDR3 sequence is 14 residues long. The CDR3 sequence: CASSLEGTGFGYTF. The CDR3 DNA sequence: TGTGCCAGCAGCTTAGAAGGGACAGGGTTTGGCTACACCTTC. Full variable domain (rest looked up from reference TRBV7-8 and TRBJ1-2): GAGVSQSPRYKVAKRGQDVALRCDPISGHVSLFWYQQALGQGPEFLTYFQNEAQLDKSGLPSDRFFAERPEGSVSTLKIQRTQQEDSAVYLCASSLEGTGFGYTFGSGTRLTVV.

This clone was recorded only once. The J gene is TRBJ2-3, the V gene TRBV7-9, with 7 nucleotides matching TRBD2. V lost 5 bases to trimming and J lost 1 base; unmatched junction nucleotides: 9. This CDR3 region has 16 residues. Germline V lookup: CDR1 SEHNR, CDR2 FQNEAQ (reference sequence). CDR3 sequence reads: CASSPSGGAGTDTQYF. The CDR3 coding sequence is TGTGCCAGCAGCCCGTCGGGGGGAGCAGGCACAGATACGCAGTATTTT.

This clone was recorded at least ten times. This sequence joins TRBV3-1 (or the pseudogene TRBV3-2) and TRBJ2-7; tentatively, D is TRBD1 (6 bases). The CDR3 contains 15 residues. V was trimmed by 2 bases and J by 1 base, leaving 12 bases between them. CDR1 LGHDT and CDR2 YNNKEL come from the germline V gene (reference sequence). The CDR3, as DNA: TGTGCCAGCAGCCAAAATTCACAGGGTTCCTACGAGCAGTACTTC. Its protein product is CASSQNSQGSYEQYF.

The J gene is TRBJ2-5, the V gene TRBV28; D is perhaps TRBD2 (6 bases). The CDR3 runs to 15 residues. Germline loops: CDR1 MDHEN, CDR2 SYDVKM. Deletions cut 3 bases from V and 5 bases from J, with 16 bases between. Here the CDR3 reads CASSFSRVGRETQYF. DNA of the CDR3: TGTGCCAGCAGTTTTTCCCGGGTAGGGAGGGAGACCCAGTACTTC.

This clone was detected only once. The gene calls are TRBV15 and TRBJ2-5; 10 bases agree with TRBD1. CDR1 is LNHNV and CDR2 is YYDKDF in the germline V gene (reference sequence). J gave up 5 bases and V 0 bases, and 9 bases lay outside the gene matches. The CDR3 sequence is 17 residues long. The CDR3: CATSREGPGTGEETQYF. The DNA of the CDR3 is TGTGCCACCAGCAGAGAGGGTCCCGGGACAGGGGAGGAGACCCAGTACTTC.

The V call is TRBV21-1, the J call TRBJ2-1; TRBD2 was called by the table and not checked on the DNA. TRBV21-1 is recorded as a pseudogene. This CDR3 region has 14 residues. This CDR3 reads CATEGGSSYNEQFF. The CDR3 bases are TGTGCCACGGAGGGAGGGAGCTCCTACAATGAGCAGTTCTTC.

The chain joins TRBV18 to TRBJ2-6; 10 bases are a match to TRBD1. CDR3 length: 19 amino acids. V was pared by 3 bases and J by 6 bases, with 14 bases of the junction left unmatched. Per the germline V gene, CDR1 is KGHSH and CDR2 is LQKENI. CDR3 sequence reads: CASSPKPSDRGQAANVLTF. The DNA of the CDR3 is TGTGCCAGCTCACCCAAACCGTCCGACAGGGGGCAAGCGGCCAACGTCCTGACTTTC. The complete variable domain, with remaining parts taken from reference TRBV18 and TRBJ2-6, reads NAGVMQNPRHLVRRRGQEARLRCSPMKGHSHVYWYRQLPEEGLKFMVYLQKENIIDESGMPKERFSAEFPKEGPSILRIQQVVRGDSAAYFCASSPKPSDRGQAANVLTFGAGSRLTVL.

The chain uses TRBV13 and TRBJ1-6, with 7 nucleotides matching TRBD1. The V gene end was trimmed by 4 bases and the J gene end by 1 base; junction bases not matched to a gene: 7. This CDR3 is built from 17 residues. Germline V gene data show CDR1 as PRHDT and CDR2 as FYEKMQ (reference sequence). CDR3 nucleotide sequence: TGTGCCAGCAGCTACCTCAGGGGGTCTTCCTATAATTCACCCCTCCACTTT. Translating it yields CASSYLRGSSYNSPLHF. Together with reference TRBV13 and TRBJ1-6, the CDR3 gives the full variable domain: AAGVIQSPRHLIKEKRETATLKCYPIPRHDTVYWYQQGPGQDPQFLISFYEKMQSDKGSIPDRFSAQQFSDYHSELNMSSLELGDSALYFCASSYLRGSSYNSPLHFGNGTRLTVT.

CDR3 nucleotide sequence: TGTGCCAGCTCAGTCGGCCTAGCGGGAGAAGGTATCGGGGAGCTGTTTTTT. Protein: CASSVGLAGEGIGELFF. The rearrangement links TRBV18 to TRBJ2-2, with 10 bases matching TRBD2. Trimming took 5 bases from V and 7 from J; bases not matched to a gene: 13. The V gene's germline CDR1 is KGHSH and CDR2 LQKENI. CDR3 length equals 17 residues.

The chain employs TRBV28 and TRBJ1-6; D gene ambiguous. This CDR3 is built from 13 residues. V was cut by 6 bases and J by 0 bases, with 3 bases left in between. Germline lookup yields CDR1 MDHEN and CDR2 SYDVKM. The CDR3 bases are TGTGCCAGCAGCAGCTCCTATAATTCACCCCTCCACTTT. This sequence encodes CASSSSYNSPLHF.

This clone was counted at least ten times. V and J are TRBV27 and TRBJ1-2; 10 bases match TRBD1. The CDR3 is 14 residues long. V lost 5 bases to trimming and J lost 7 bases; unmatched junction nucleotides: 7. The germline gives CDR1 MNHEY, CDR2 SMNVEV (reference sequence). The CDR3 here is CASSPAGTGVGYTF. CDR3 bases: TGTGCCAGCAGTCCTGCCGGGACAGGGGTTGGCTACACCTTC.

The chain uses TRBV18 and TRBJ2-3, with 9 positions matching TRBD2. J gave up 2 bases and V 6 bases, and 9 bases lay outside the gene matches. Germline CDR1 reads KGHSH; CDR2 reads LQKENI. The CDR3 extends over 16 amino acids. Here the CDR3 reads CASSSAGGLFTDTQYF. The CDR3 region has the DNA TGTGCCAGCTCGTCCGCGGGAGGGCTTTTCACAGATACGCAGTATTTT.

The chain couples TRBV7-8 to TRBJ1-2; D gene unclear. This CDR3 is built from 14 residues. Germline V gene sequence: CDR1 SGHVS, CDR2 FQNEAQ. Trimming took 5 bases from V and 3 from J, leaving 13 bases between them. CDR3 sequence reads: CASSPFEEDYGYTF. CDR3 nucleotide sequence: TGTGCCAGCAGCCCCTTTGAGGAGGACTATGGCTACACCTTC.

The chain employs TRBV6-2 or TRBV6-3 and TRBJ2-3, with 10 bases lining up with TRBD1. Germline trimming cut 3 bases from V and 4 bases from J; bases unmatched to any gene: 4. The CDR3 runs to 15 residues. The V gene's germline CDR1 is MNHEY and CDR2 SVGEGT. The CDR3, as DNA: TGTGCCAGCAGTTATGGGACAGGGGACTCAGATACGCAGTATTTT. Its translation is CASSYGTGDSDTQYF.

The chain couples TRBV4-1 to TRBJ1-4; TRBD1 matches 7 bases. The germline V gene has CDR1 MGHRA and CDR2 YSYEKL. This CDR3 is built from 16 residues. Germline trimming cut 4 bases from V and 6 bases from J; bases unmatched to any gene: 11. CDR3 region: CASSLYSGQKDEKLFF. The CDR3 DNA is TGCGCCAGCAGCCTATATTCGGGACAGAAGGATGAAAAACTGTTTTTT.

This clone was seen only a few times. The chain carries TRBV15 and TRBJ1-5, with D uncertain. The V gene lost 5 bases and the J gene lost 0 bases, with 17 bases spanning the gap. Germline values: CDR1 LNHNV, CDR2 YYDKDF (reference sequence). This CDR3 contains 17 residues. CDR3 sequence: CATSVGRGADSNQPQHF. CDR3 coding DNA: TGTGCCACCAGCGTTGGAAGAGGCGCCGATAGCAATCAGCCCCAGCATTTT.

This chain joins TRBV18 and TRBJ2-2; the match to TRBD2 covers 10 bases. Looked up from germline, CDR1 is KGHSH and CDR2 is LQKENI. The junction had 7 bases not matched to a gene; V was cut back by 3 bases and J by 6 bases. The CDR3 contains 16 residues. As DNA, the CDR3 is TGTGCCAGCTCACCCGATCTAGCGGGAGTCCCCGGGGAGCTGTTTTTT. It translates to CASSPDLAGVPGELFF.

The rearrangement uses TRBV2 and TRBJ2-7, with D possibly being TRBD2 (5 bases). This CDR3 has 14 residues. In germline, CDR1 is SNHLY, CDR2 FYNNEI. V was trimmed by 5 bases and J by 1 base, leaving 12 bases between them. The chain's CDR3 is CASSSGPLSYEQYF. Written as DNA, the CDR3 is TGTGCCAGCAGTAGCGGACCACTATCCTACGAGCAGTACTTC.

The rearrangement uses TRBV6-2 or TRBV6-3 and TRBJ2-5; D is undetermined. V was clipped by 6 bases and J by 2 bases, with 13 bases between them. CDR3 length equals 14 residues. CDR1 MNHEY and CDR2 SVGEGT come from the germline V gene. For the CDR3, the DNA is TGTGCCAGCAGCTCGCGGAAAATTCAAGAGACCCAGTACTTC. It specifies CASSSRKIQETQYF.

The rearrangement joins TRBV6-5 to TRBJ2-5; maybe TRBD2 (5 bases). Per germline, CDR1 MNHEY and CDR2 SVGAGI. The CDR3 has 13 residues. V was clipped by 6 bases and J by 1 base, with 9 bases between them. The CDR3 nucleotides are TGTGCCAGCAGGAGCGGTTTCCAAGAGACCCAGTACTTC. Its translation is CASRSGFQETQYF.

Here the CDR3 reads CATSRGDSNPEQYF. Written as DNA, the CDR3 is TGTGCCACCAGCAGAGGTGACTCCAATCCCGAGCAGTACTTC. The V and J genes are TRBV15 and TRBJ2-7; D is undetermined. Trimming pared 1 base from V and 6 bases from J, leaving 13 bases between. The CDR3 runs 14 residues. Per germline, CDR1 LNHNV and CDR2 YYDKDF (reference sequence).

This clone was recorded a few times. The chain is built from TRBV5-6 and TRBJ1-2; 7 bases map to TRBD1. The CDR3 totals 15 residues. CDR1 is SGHDT, CDR2 YYEEEE, per germline. J lost 6 bases, V lost 4 bases, and 12 bases had no gene match. The CDR3 is CASSPRSDRWNGYTF. DNA of the CDR3: TGTGCCAGCAGCCCTAGATCGGACAGGTGGAATGGCTACACCTTC.

The V gene is TRBV10-2, the J gene TRBJ2-3; 8 nucleotides align to TRBD1. Germline values: CDR1 WSHSY, CDR2 SAAADI. This CDR3 comprises 13 residues. V was pared by 8 bases and J by 7 bases, with 8 bases of the junction left unmatched. The CDR3: CASGSTGGYTQYF. CDR3 nucleotides: TGCGCCAGCGGATCTACAGGGGGATATACGCAGTATTTT.

The chain carries TRBV29-1 and TRBJ1-1, with D uncertain. CDR3 length: 14 residues. V lost 6 bases, J lost 3 bases, and 17 bases lay in between. CDR1 is SQVTM, CDR2 ANQGSEA, per germline. The CDR3 DNA reads TGCAGCGTCGGACGGACTCGGGGAGACACTGAAGCTTTCTTT. Translated, it gives CSVGRTRGDTEAFF.

Concerning this clone: Distinct nucleotide sequences in the sample also encode this CDR3. The chain employs TRBV7-2 and TRBJ2-7, with D perhaps matching TRBD1 (7 bases). V was trimmed by 4 bases and J by 1 base, leaving 14 bases between them. The V gene's germline CDR1 is SGHTA and CDR2 FQGNSA. The CDR3 runs to 15 residues. Here the CDR3 reads CASSSRQGGSYEQYF. The CDR3 bases are TGTGCCAGCAGCTCGAGACAGGGAGGTTCCTACGAGCAGTACTTC.

This clone occurred many times. The chain is built from TRBV11-2 and TRBJ1-3, with D uncertain. The V end lost 5 bases, the J end lost 2 bases, and 13 bases lay between the germline ends. This CDR3 is built from 15 residues. Germline assignment: CDR1 SGHAT and CDR2 FQNNGV. The CDR3 sequence: CASSTRLSPGNTIYF. The CDR3 nucleotides read TGTGCCAGCAGCACACGACTGAGTCCTGGAAACACCATATATTTT.